These 23 T cell receptor beta chains originate from one sample sequenced in a study of blood T cells in healthy people across ages. Sample-barcoded 5' priming and a J-beta primer mix drove a second PCR of roughly 6 to 12 cycles. TCRdb recomputed calls from the 5' RACE reads with MiXCR, one row per CDR3 protein. The sample includes 1.2 million to 1.5 million distinct CDR3 sequences, roughly 45% of them seen just once. Sequenced: blood. These receptor sequences come from a woman in her late teens or twenties in good health.

CDR3 nucleotide sequence: TGTGCCAGCAGTTTTCACAGGGGGCTGAACGAGCAGTACTTC. This codes for CASSFHRGLNEQYF. This rearrangement joins TRBV12-3 or TRBV12-4 to TRBJ2-7; 9 nucleotides match TRBD1. J gave up 5 bases and V 3 bases, and 5 bases lay outside the gene matches. The CDR3 has 14 residues.

The chain couples TRBV2 to TRBJ2-7, with 11 positions matching TRBD2. CDR3 length: 15 amino acids. The trim removed 3 bases at V and 2 bases at J, leaving 3 bases unmatched. Looked up from germline, CDR1 is SNHLY and CDR2 is FYNNEI. CDR3 sequence: CASSEGTSGPYEQYF. In DNA form, the CDR3 reads TGTGCCAGCAGTGAGGGGACTAGCGGTCCCTACGAGCAGTACTTC.

This chain links TRBV5-1 with TRBJ2-4; TRBD2 aligns across 7 bases. The CDR3 covers 14 residues. Germline V gene lookup returns CDR1 SGHRS and CDR2 YFSETQ. V lost 2 bases, J lost 4 bases, and 3 bases stayed unmatched. The DNA for the CDR3 is TGCGCCAGCAGCTTATCAGCGGGGAAAAACATTCAGTACTTC. It specifies CASSLSAGKNIQYF. The full variable domain, rest sourced from reference TRBV5-1 and TRBJ2-4, is KAGVTQTPRYLIKTRGQQVTLSCSPISGHRSVSWYQQTPGQGLQFLFEYFSETQRNKGNFPGRFSGRQFSNSRSEMNVSTLELGDSALYLCASSLSAGKNIQYFGAGTRLSVL.

The chain links TRBV12-3 or TRBV12-4 to TRBJ1-1; D not certain. The CDR3 has 12 residues. V gave up 7 bases and J gave up 5 bases, with 11 bases separating them. The chain's CDR3 is CASKRVGTEAFF. The CDR3 DNA follows: TGTGCCAGCAAGAGGGTCGGGACTGAAGCTTTCTTT.

V and J are TRBV7-8 and TRBJ1-3, with D possibly being TRBD1 (5 bases). Per germline, CDR1 SGHVS and CDR2 FQNEAQ. The CDR3 spans 16 residues. V was trimmed by 3 bases and J by 1 base, leaving 13 bases between them. The CDR3 bases are TGTGCCAGCAGCTTCGGAGTGGGGGGATCTGGAAACACCATATATTTT. Translation gives CASSFGVGGSGNTIYF.

The chain employs TRBV12-5 and TRBJ2-5, with 7 bases fitting TRBD2. Trimming at V came to 3 bases and at J to 4 bases, leaving 8 bases not matched to a gene. Germline CDR1 and CDR2: LGHNT and FRNRAP. The CDR3 loop spans 15 amino acids. CDR3 sequence: CASGFGAGEVETQYF. DNA of the CDR3: TGTGCTAGTGGTTTTGGGGCGGGAGAAGTAGAGACCCAGTACTTC.

This rearrangement joins TRBV5-1 to TRBJ1-5; D gene unclear. Germline V gene data show CDR1 as SGHRS and CDR2 as YFSETQ. CDR3 size: 14 residues. The V end was cut by 0 bases, the J end by 4 bases, with 8 bases between. CDR3 sequence (DNA): TGCGCCAGCAGCTTGGGGCAGGAGAATCAGCCCCAGCATTTT. Its translation is CASSLGQENQPQHF.

The chain combines TRBV10-3 with TRBJ1-2; 7 bases align to TRBD1. CDR3 length: 13 amino acids. Germline V lookup: CDR1 ENHRY, CDR2 SYGVKD. The junction had 1 base not matched to a gene; V was cut back by 3 bases and J by 3 bases. DNA for the CDR3: TGTGCCATCAGTGACGGGACAGACTATGGCTACACCTTC. Its protein product is CAISDGTDYGYTF.

There are a few counts of this clonotype. Germline and junction disagree at one end, which may indicate a read error. The chain links TRBV20-1 to TRBJ2-5; weak D call: TRBD2 (5 bases). The end of the DNA is better explained by TRBJ2-7, so the J call may be wrong. The CDR3 contains 16 residues. The germline V gene has CDR1 DFQATT and CDR2 SNEGSKA (reference sequence). The CDR3 sequence is CSTRDLTPNPASEQYF. DNA for the CDR3: TGCAGTACTAGAGATCTTACACCGAACCCAGCCAGCGAGCAGTACTTC.

The genes are TRBV3-1 and TRBJ2-5; TRBD2 matches 7 bases. Germline CDR1 LGHDT, CDR2 YNNKEL (reference sequence). The CDR3 sequence is 14 residues long. V was pared by 10 bases and J by 11 bases, with 19 bases of the junction left unmatched. The chain's CDR3 is CATQAGIVDNEQYF. In DNA, the CDR3 is TGTGCCACACAAGCGGGAATCGTCGACAATGAGCAGTACTTC.

The table lists this clonotype with a few counts. The rearrangement links TRBV6-1 to TRBJ1-5, with a possible D match to TRBD1 (5 bases). V was trimmed by 5 bases and J by 4 bases, leaving 15 bases between them. Germline-derived CDR1 and CDR2 are MNHNS and SASEGT. The CDR3 spans 15 residues. The CDR3 spells CASSRGTYDNQPQHF. The CDR3 DNA sequence: TGTGCCAGCAGTAGGGGTACATACGATAATCAGCCCCAGCATTTT.

This clonotype was observed a handful of times. V and J are TRBV18 and TRBJ2-5; the D gene is possibly TRBD1 (6 bases). The CDR3 totals 14 residues. The V gene lost 3 bases and the J gene lost 13 bases, with 21 bases spanning the gap. Germline CDR1 and CDR2: KGHSH and LQKENI. The CDR3 DNA reads as TGTGCCAGCTCACCCTCCGCCGGACAGTCGATCCGGTACTTC. Translating gives CASSPSAGQSIRYF.

This clonotype was seen only a few times. The chain combines TRBV7-3 with TRBJ2-3; TRBD2 agrees at 7 bases. Trimming took 3 bases from V and 4 from J; bases not matched to a gene: 7. The CDR3 runs 15 residues. Germline CDR1 is SGHTA and CDR2 is FQGTGA. The CDR3 nucleotides are TGTGCCAGCAGCTTGCCTAGCGGCCCGGCAGATACGCAGTATTTT. This encodes CASSLPSGPADTQYF.

The V gene is TRBV6-5, the J gene TRBJ1-2, with D perhaps TRBD1 (6 bases). The CDR3 runs 14 residues. Looked up from germline, CDR1 is MNHEY and CDR2 is SVGAGI. V shed 6 bases and J shed 3 bases, with 14 bases lying between them. CDR3 DNA: TGTGCCAGCAGCCCCCCCGGACAGTACTATGGCTACACCTTC. It specifies CASSPPGQYYGYTF.

This chain links TRBV5-1 with TRBJ2-1, with TRBD2 matching 8 bases. In germline, CDR1 is SGHRS, CDR2 YFSETQ. The CDR3 runs to 16 residues. The J segment lost 1 base and the V segment lost 0 bases, leaving 3 bases of the junction unmatched. CDR3 sequence reads: CASSLEPSGSYNEQFF. The CDR3 bases are TGCGCCAGCAGCTTGGAACCTAGCGGGTCCTACAATGAGCAGTTCTTC.

The V call is TRBV5-1, the J call TRBJ1-6; D not certain. The germline gives CDR1 SGHRS, CDR2 YFSETQ. With 4 bases removed from V and 5 bases from J, the gap between germline ends came to 13 bases. The CDR3 spans 15 residues. The CDR3 loop is CASSPQTPDNSPLHF. The DNA for the CDR3 is TGCGCCAGCAGCCCCCAGACACCAGATAATTCACCCCTCCACTTT.

The chain carries TRBV5-1 and TRBJ2-1; TRBD2 aligns across 12 bases. Germline CDR1 and CDR2: SGHRS and YFSETQ. The CDR3 spans 17 residues. Trimming took 0 bases from V and 0 from J; bases not matched to a gene: 1. CDR3 protein: CASSLGTSGTSYNEQFF. The CDR3 DNA is TGCGCCAGCAGCTTGGGGACTAGCGGGACCTCCTACAATGAGCAGTTCTTC.

The chain couples TRBV3-1 to TRBJ2-3; D gene ambiguous. Germline V lookup: CDR1 LGHDT, CDR2 YNNKEL (reference sequence). Trimming left V 4 bases short and J 7 bases short, with 12 bases between. The CDR3 length is 13 residues. For the CDR3, the DNA is TGTGCCAGCAGCCCGACCCGTCCGAATACGCAGTATTTT. Protein product: CASSPTRPNTQYF.

The chain is built from TRBV29-1 and TRBJ2-7; D could derive from TRBD1 or TRBD2 (5 bases each). The V gene lost 7 bases and the J gene lost 5 bases, with 21 bases spanning the gap. The length of the CDR3 is 14 residues. Germline V gene sequence: CDR1 SQVTM, CDR2 ANQGSEA. For the CDR3, the DNA is TGCAGCGCCAAAAGGGGACCTCAAAGGGACGAGCAGTACTTC. It encodes CSAKRGPQRDEQYF.

There are a few counts of this clonotype. This rearrangement joins TRBV3-1 to TRBJ2-1; TRBD2 aligns across 7 bases. Germline V lookup: CDR1 LGHDT, CDR2 YNNKEL (reference sequence). Losses at the gene ends were 6 bases for V and 8 bases for J; bases not matched to a gene: 10. This CDR3 contains 14 residues. The CDR3 spells CASRPGGSSYEQFF. The CDR3, as DNA: TGTGCCAGCAGGCCGGGCGGGAGTAGTTATGAGCAGTTCTTC.

The rearrangement uses TRBV4-2 and TRBJ2-2, with 8 positions matching TRBD1. Germline CDR1 LGHNA, CDR2 YNFKEQ. This CDR3 spans 16 amino acids. V shed 1 base, J shed 5 bases, and the junction held 6 bases outside the gene matches. CDR3 sequence reads: CASSQVPGQVTGELFF. The CDR3 region has the DNA TGTGCCAGCAGCCAAGTCCCGGGACAGGTGACCGGGGAGCTGTTTTTT.

V and J are TRBV4-2 and TRBJ2-7; maybe TRBD2 (6 bases). This CDR3 has 14 residues. The V end lost 1 base, the J end lost 6 bases, and 13 bases lay between the germline ends. CDR1 is LGHNA and CDR2 is YNFKEQ in the germline V gene. CDR3 in DNA: TGTGCCAGCAGCCAAGGGGCTAGCGAGGGCGAGCAGTACTTC. This translates into CASSQGASEGEQYF.

This clonotype was observed a handful of times. The chain combines TRBV4-1 with TRBJ1-1; D is unresolved. The V and J ends lost 3 bases and 1 base respectively, with 9 bases between them. CDR1 and CDR2 from the germline V gene are MGHRA and YSYEKL. The CDR3 runs 14 residues. The CDR3 reads CASSHQQPNTEAFF. As DNA, the CDR3 is TGCGCCAGCAGCCACCAACAGCCGAACACTGAAGCTTTCTTT.